Below, 13 T cell receptor beta chains from the same sample are listed, as sequenced in a study of cytomegalovirus exposure and HLA in healthy donors. In the PCR, 60 Vbeta and 13 Jbeta primers were used. Data came from immunoSEQ multiplex PCR; TCRdb stores just in-frame clones and leaves some out. The sample yields around 100,000 clones, around 80% seen once. Sequenced material: PBMCs. Source of these receptors: a young man in good health and CMV-seropositive.

This chain joins TRBV7-2 and TRBJ1-2; D remains ambiguous. V was cut by 2 bases and J by 8 bases, with 15 bases left in between. The CDR3 is 14 residues long. Germline CDR1 is SGHTA and CDR2 is FQGNSA. This chain's CDR3 is CASSLHGPLMGYTF. As DNA, the CDR3 is TGTGCCAGCAGCTTACATGGCCCGCTTATGGGCTACACCTTC.

The chain couples TRBV7-2 to TRBJ2-7; 7 bases map to TRBD1. Per the germline V gene, CDR1 is SGHTA and CDR2 is FQGNSA. The trim removed 3 bases at V and 2 bases at J, leaving 4 bases unmatched. The CDR3 spans 14 residues. CDR3 sequence: CASSLGQQAYEQYF. Here the CDR3 DNA reads TGTGCCAGCAGCTTGGGACAGCAGGCCTACGAGCAGTACTTC.

The chain carries TRBV5-1 and TRBJ2-7; a possible D gene is TRBD1 (5 bases). The CDR3 has 15 amino acids. Germline V gene data show CDR1 as SGHRS and CDR2 as YFSETQ. V was shortened by 0 bases and J by 0 bases, with 10 bases between the two germline ends. CDR3 nucleotides: TGCGCCAGCAGCTTGGCGTCAGGGCTCTCCTACGAGCAGTACTTC. Its protein product is CASSLASGLSYEQYF.

This chain links TRBV2 with TRBJ1-1; possible D gene TRBD1, 5 bases. The CDR3 has 13 amino acids. CDR1 is SNHLY, CDR2 FYNNEI, per germline. V was clipped by 8 bases and J by 5 bases, with 15 bases between them. The CDR3 nucleotides read TGTGCCAGCCGGTGGGGGGTTCGTACTGAAGCTTTCTTT. This codes for CASRWGVRTEAFF.

The chain joins TRBV30 to TRBJ1-1; D may be TRBD1 (5 bases). The CDR3 totals 13 residues. Germline values: CDR1 GTSNPN, CDR2 SVGIG (reference sequence). Deletions cut 3 bases from V and 5 bases from J, with 13 bases between. For the CDR3, the DNA is TGTGCCTGGAGAAATTGGGGGGGGACTGAAGCTTTCTTT. This sequence encodes CAWRNWGGTEAFF.

This chain links TRBV20-1 with TRBJ2-7, with D unclear. V lost 0 bases and J lost 3, with 3 bases in between. The CDR3 has 11 amino acids. Germline CDR1 reads DFQATT; CDR2 reads SNEGSKA (reference sequence). The CDR3 reads CSARDYYEQYF. CDR3 coding DNA: TGCAGTGCTAGAGATTACTACGAGCAGTACTTC.

The chain employs TRBV7-3 and TRBJ2-3; 10 positions agree with TRBD2. Germline trimming cut 5 bases from V and 2 bases from J; bases unmatched to any gene: 4. CDR1 and CDR2 (germline): SGHTA, FQGTGA. The CDR3 is 15 residues long. For the CDR3, the DNA is TGTGCCAGCAGCCGCCTAGCGGGGGCCACAGATACGCAGTATTTT. It specifies CASSRLAGATDTQYF.

In its sample, this clone was seen a few times. The genes are TRBV7-2 and TRBJ1-2, with D perhaps matching TRBD1 (6 bases). Germline V CDR1 and CDR2: SGHTA, FQGNSA. This CDR3 contains 12 residues. V lost 5 bases to trimming and J lost 8 bases, with 12 bases between them. The CDR3 bases are TGTGCCAGCAGCCAAACAGGGAGCGGCTACACCTTC. The encoded protein is CASSQTGSGYTF.

This clone was counted at least ten times. The chain is built from TRBV4-1 and TRBJ1-5, with D possibly being TRBD1 (5 bases). V was pared by 0 bases and J by 2 bases, with 11 bases between. Per germline, CDR1 MGHRA and CDR2 YSYEKL. The CDR3 loop spans 16 amino acids. DNA for the CDR3: TGCGCCAGCAGCCAAGATGGGGGGATAGGCAATCAGCCCCAGCATTTT. This codes for CASSQDGGIGNQPQHF.

The genes are TRBV2 and TRBJ2-3; 13 bases line up with TRBD2. The CDR3 is made up of 15 amino acids. Germline V gene data show CDR1 as SNHLY and CDR2 as FYNNEI. Trimming took 7 bases from V and 5 from J; bases not matched to a gene: 6. This chain's CDR3 is CASMGTSGVGDTQYF. Here the CDR3 DNA reads TGTGCCAGCATGGGGACTAGCGGGGTAGGAGATACGCAGTATTTT.

V is TRBV6-5 and J is TRBJ1-5; 11 bases fit TRBD1. V lost 6 bases and J lost 11; bases outside the gene matches: 6. Germline lookup yields CDR1 MNHEY and CDR2 SVGAGI. This CDR3 has 13 residues. Here the CDR3 DNA reads TGTGCCAGCAGGGGACAGGGGGGCACGGCCCAGCATTTT. Protein: CASRGQGGTAQHF.

This chain links TRBV15 with TRBJ1-3; D possibly corresponds to TRBD1 (5 bases). There are 16 residues in the CDR3. Germline assignment: CDR1 LNHNV and CDR2 YYDKDF (reference sequence). Trimming took off 0 bases at V and 3 bases at J, with 12 bases between the two ends. CDR3 protein: CATSRDRGEVGNTIYF. The CDR3 bases are TGTGCCACCAGCAGAGACCGGGGGGAGGTTGGAAACACCATATATTTT.

The chain is built from TRBV7-6 and TRBJ2-7; 8 nucleotides match TRBD1. Germline values: CDR1 SGHVS, CDR2 FNYEAQ. This CDR3 comprises 13 residues. V lost 4 bases to trimming and J lost 1 base; unmatched junction nucleotides: 0. CDR3 DNA: TGTGCCAGCAGCTGGACAGGGTCCTACGAGCAGTACTTC. Its translation is CASSWTGSYEQYF.